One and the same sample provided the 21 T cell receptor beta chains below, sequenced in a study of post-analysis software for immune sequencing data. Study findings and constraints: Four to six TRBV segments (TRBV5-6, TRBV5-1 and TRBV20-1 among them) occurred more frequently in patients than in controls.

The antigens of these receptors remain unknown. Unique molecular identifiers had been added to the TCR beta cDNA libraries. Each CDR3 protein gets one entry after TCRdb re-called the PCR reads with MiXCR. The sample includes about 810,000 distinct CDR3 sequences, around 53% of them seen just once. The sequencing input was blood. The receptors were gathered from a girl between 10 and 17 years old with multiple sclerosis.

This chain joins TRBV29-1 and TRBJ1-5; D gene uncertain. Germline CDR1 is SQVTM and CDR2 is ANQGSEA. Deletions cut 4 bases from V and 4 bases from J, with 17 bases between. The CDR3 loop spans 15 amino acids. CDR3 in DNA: TGCAGCGTTGTCGAAGGATTTGGGTGGAATCAGCCCCAGCATTTT. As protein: CSVVEGFGWNQPQHF.

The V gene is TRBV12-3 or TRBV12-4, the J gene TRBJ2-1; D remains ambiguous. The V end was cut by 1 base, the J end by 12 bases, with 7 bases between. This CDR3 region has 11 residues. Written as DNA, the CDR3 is TGTGCCAGCAGTTTAGTACAGATGCAGTTCTTC. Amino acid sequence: CASSLVQMQFF.

CDR3 nucleotide sequence: TGCGCCAGCAGCCAAATGGGGGGAACCTCGGCCGCCTACGAGCAGTACTTC. This codes for CASSQMGGTSAAYEQYF. V is TRBV4-1 and J is TRBJ2-7, with TRBD2 as a possible D gene (6 bases). This CDR3 spans 17 amino acids. Per germline, CDR1 MGHRA and CDR2 YSYEKL. The ends were cut back, 2 bases at V and 2 bases at J, with 19 bases in the middle.

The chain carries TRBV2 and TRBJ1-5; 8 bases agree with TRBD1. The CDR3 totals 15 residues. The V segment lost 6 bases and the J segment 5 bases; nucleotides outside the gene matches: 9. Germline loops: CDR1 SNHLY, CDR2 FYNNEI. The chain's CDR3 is CASRHGQGEDQPQHF. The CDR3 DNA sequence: TGTGCCAGCAGACACGGACAGGGTGAGGATCAGCCCCAGCATTTT.

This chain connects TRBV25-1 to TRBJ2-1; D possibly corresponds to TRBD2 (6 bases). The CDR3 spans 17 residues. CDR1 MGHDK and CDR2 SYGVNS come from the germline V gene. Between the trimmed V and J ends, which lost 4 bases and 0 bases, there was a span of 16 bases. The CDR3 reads CASSGRRGRSSYNEQFF. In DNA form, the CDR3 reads TGTGCCAGCAGTGGGAGGCGGGGACGCAGCTCCTACAATGAGCAGTTCTTC.

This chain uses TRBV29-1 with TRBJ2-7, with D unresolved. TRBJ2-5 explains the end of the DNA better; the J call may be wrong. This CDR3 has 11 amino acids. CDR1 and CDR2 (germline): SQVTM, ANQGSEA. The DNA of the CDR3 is TGCAGCATTCGGTGGTGGGAGACCCAGTACTTC. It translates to CSIRWWETQYF.

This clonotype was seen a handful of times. CDR3 nucleotides: TGCAGTGCTAGAGTGGCAGGGGGCATTCCAGATACGCAGTATTTT. Translated: CSARVAGGIPDTQYF. The chain uses TRBV20-1 and TRBJ2-3, with 8 bases matching TRBD1. With 1 base clipped from V and 4 bases from J, the junction kept 7 bases outside the gene matches. The CDR3 sequence is 15 residues long. Germline-derived CDR1 and CDR2 are DFQATT and SNEGSKA (reference sequence).

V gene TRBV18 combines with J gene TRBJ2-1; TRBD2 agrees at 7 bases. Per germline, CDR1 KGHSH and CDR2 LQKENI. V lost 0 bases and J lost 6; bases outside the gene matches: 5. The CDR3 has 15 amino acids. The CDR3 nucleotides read TGTGCCAGCTCACCACCGAACCAGCGGGGCAATGAGCAGTTCTTC. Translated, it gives CASSPPNQRGNEQFF.

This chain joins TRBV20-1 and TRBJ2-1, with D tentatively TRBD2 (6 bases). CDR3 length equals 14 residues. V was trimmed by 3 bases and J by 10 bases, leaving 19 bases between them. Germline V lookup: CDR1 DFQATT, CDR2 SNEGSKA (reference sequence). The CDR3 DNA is TGCAGTGCTAGTTGGGCCTCCCCGGGGGACGAGCAGTTCTTC. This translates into CSASWASPGDEQFF.

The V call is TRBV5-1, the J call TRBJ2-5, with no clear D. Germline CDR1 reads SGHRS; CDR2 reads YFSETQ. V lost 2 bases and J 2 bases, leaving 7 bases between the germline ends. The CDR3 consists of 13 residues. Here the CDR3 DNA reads TGCGCCAGCAGCTTTCGGCTACAAGAGACCCAGTACTTC. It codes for CASSFRLQETQYF.

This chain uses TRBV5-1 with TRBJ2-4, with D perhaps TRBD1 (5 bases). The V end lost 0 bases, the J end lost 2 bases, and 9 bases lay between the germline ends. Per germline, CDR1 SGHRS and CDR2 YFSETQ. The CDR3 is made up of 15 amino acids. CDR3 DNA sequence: TGCGCCAGCAGCTTGGCCCAGGGAACCAAAAACATTCAGTACTTC. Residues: CASSLAQGTKNIQYF. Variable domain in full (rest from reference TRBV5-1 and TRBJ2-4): KAGVTQTPRYLIKTRGQQVTLSCSPISGHRSVSWYQQTPGQGLQFLFEYFSETQRNKGNFPGRFSGRQFSNSRSEMNVSTLELGDSALYLCASSLAQGTKNIQYFGAGTRLSVL.

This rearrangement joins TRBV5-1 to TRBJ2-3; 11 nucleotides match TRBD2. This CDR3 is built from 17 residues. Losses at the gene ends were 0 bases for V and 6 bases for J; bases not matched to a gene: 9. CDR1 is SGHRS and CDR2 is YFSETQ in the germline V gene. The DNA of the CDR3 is TGCGCCAGCAGCTTGGTGCCTATAGCGGGAGGGCGTGATACGCAGTATTTT. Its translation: CASSLVPIAGGRDTQYF.

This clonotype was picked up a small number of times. The CDR3 coding sequence is TGTGCCAGCAGCCTAGGGCGAGGGTCCTATTCACCCCTCCACTTT. Translation: CASSLGRGSYSPLHF. J is TRBJ1-6 and V is TRBV7-2; D remains unclear. The germline V and J ends were trimmed by 5 bases and 8 bases, with 16 bases remaining between them. The germline V gene encodes CDR1 SGHTA and CDR2 FQGNSA. The CDR3 covers 15 residues. Based on the CDR3 plus reference TRBV7-2 and TRBJ1-6, the full variable domain is GAGVSQSPSNKVTEKGKDVELRCDPISGHTALYWYRQSLGQGLEFLIYFQGNSAPDKSGLPSDRFSAERTGGSVSTLTIQRTQQEDSAVYLCASSLGRGSYSPLHFGNGTRLTVT.

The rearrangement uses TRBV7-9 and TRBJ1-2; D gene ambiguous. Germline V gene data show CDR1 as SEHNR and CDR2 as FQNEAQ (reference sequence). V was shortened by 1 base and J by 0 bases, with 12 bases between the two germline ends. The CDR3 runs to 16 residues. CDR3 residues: CASSLGTQQANYGYTF. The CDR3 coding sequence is TGTGCCAGCAGCTTAGGAACTCAGCAGGCTAACTATGGCTACACCTTC.

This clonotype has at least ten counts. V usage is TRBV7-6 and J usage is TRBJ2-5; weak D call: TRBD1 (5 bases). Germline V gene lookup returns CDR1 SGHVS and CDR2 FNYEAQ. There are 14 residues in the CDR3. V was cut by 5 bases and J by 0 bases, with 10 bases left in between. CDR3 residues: CASSLTGNQETQYF. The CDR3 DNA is TGTGCCAGCAGCCTAACAGGCAACCAAGAGACCCAGTACTTC. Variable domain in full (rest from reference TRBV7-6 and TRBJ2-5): GAGVSQSPRYKVTKRGQDVALRCDPISGHVSLYWYRQALGQGPEFLTYFNYEAQQDKSGLPNDRFSAERPEGSISTLTIQRTEQRDSAMYRCASSLTGNQETQYFGPGTRLLVL.

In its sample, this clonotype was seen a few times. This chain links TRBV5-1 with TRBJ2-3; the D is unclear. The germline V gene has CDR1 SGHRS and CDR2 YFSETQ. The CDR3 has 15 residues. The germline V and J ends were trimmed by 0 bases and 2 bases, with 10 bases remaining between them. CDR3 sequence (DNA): TGCGCCAGCAGCTTGGGTCTCACGACCACAGATACGCAGTATTTT. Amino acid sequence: CASSLGLTTTDTQYF.

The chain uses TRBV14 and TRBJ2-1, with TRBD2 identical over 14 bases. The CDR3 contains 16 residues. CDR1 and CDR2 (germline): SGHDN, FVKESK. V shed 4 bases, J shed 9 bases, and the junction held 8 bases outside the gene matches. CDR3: CASSLAGLAGVFEQFF. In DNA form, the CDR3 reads TGTGCCAGCAGCCTAGCGGGACTAGCGGGAGTTTTTGAGCAGTTCTTC.

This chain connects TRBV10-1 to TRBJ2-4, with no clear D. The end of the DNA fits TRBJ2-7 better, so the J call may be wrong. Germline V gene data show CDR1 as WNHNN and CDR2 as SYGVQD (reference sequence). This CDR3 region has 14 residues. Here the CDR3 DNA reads TGCGCCAGCAGTGACCCCAATCGGCCCTACGAGCAGTACTTC. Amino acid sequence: CASSDPNRPYEQYF.

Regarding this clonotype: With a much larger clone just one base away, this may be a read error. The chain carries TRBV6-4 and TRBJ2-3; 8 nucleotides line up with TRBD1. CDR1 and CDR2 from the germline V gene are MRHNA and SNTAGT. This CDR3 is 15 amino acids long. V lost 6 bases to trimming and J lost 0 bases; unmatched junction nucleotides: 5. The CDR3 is CASSQDRVSTDTQYF. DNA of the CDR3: TGTGCCAGCAGCCAGGACAGGGTTAGCACAGATACGCAGTATTTT.

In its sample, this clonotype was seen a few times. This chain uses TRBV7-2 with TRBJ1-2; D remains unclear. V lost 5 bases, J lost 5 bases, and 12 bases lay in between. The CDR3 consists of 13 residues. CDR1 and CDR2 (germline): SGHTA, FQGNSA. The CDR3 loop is CASSARVGYGYTF. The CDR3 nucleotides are TGTGCCAGCAGCGCGCGAGTCGGATATGGCTACACCTTC. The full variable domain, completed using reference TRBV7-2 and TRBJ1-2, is GAGVSQSPSNKVTEKGKDVELRCDPISGHTALYWYRQSLGQGLEFLIYFQGNSAPDKSGLPSDRFSAERTGGSVSTLTIQRTQQEDSAVYLCASSARVGYGYTFGSGTRLTVV.

Here the CDR3 DNA reads TGTGCCAGCAGCCTAACGGACAGGGGGCGATCAGAGACCCAGTACTTC. As protein: CASSLTDRGRSETQYF. The chain combines TRBV11-2 with TRBJ2-7; 11 nucleotides align to TRBD1. Matching the DNA end better, TRBJ2-5 makes the J call doubtful. The germline gives CDR1 SGHAT, CDR2 FQNNGV. This CDR3 is built from 16 residues.